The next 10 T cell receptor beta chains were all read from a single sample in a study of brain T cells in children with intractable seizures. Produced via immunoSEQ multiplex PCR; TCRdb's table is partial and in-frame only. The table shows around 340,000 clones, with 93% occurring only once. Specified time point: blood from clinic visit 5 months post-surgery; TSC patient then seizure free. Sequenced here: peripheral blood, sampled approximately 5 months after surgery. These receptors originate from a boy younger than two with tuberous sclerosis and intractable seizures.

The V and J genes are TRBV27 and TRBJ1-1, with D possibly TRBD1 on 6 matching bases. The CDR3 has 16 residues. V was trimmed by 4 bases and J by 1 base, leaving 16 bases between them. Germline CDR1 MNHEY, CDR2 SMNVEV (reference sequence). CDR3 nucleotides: TGTGCCAGCAGTTCCGGGTTCAGGGGCCAGAACACTGAAGCTTTCTTT. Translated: CASSSGFRGQNTEAFF.

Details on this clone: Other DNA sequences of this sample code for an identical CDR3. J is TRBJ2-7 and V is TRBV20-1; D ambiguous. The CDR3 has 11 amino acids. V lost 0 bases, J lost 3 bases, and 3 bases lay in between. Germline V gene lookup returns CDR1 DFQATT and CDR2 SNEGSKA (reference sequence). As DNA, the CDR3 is TGCAGTGCTAGAGATCTCTACGAGCAGTACTTC. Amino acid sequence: CSARDLYEQYF.

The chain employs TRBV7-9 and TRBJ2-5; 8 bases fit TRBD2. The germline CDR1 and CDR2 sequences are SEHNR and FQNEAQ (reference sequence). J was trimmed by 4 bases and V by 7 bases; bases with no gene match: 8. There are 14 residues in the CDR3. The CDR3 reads CASNPGTRGETQYF. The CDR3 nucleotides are TGTGCCAGCAACCCCGGGACTAGGGGAGAGACCCAGTACTTC.

Here the CDR3 DNA reads TGTGCCAGCAGCTCTCGGGACACCCCCACTGAAGCTTTCTTT. As protein: CASSSRDTPTEAFF. The rearrangement joins TRBV7-9 to TRBJ1-1, with D possibly matching TRBD1 (6 bases). The V gene lost 4 bases and the J gene lost 4 bases, with 13 bases spanning the gap. The CDR3 contains 14 residues. Germline CDR1 reads SEHNR; CDR2 reads FQNEAQ (reference sequence).

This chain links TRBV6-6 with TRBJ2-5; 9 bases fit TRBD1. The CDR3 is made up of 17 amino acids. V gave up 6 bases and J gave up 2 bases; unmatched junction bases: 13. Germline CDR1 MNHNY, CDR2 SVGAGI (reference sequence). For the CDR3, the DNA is TGTGCCAGCAGGCGACGCCCCAGGACAGGGGAACAAGAGACCCAGTACTTC. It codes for CASRRRPRTGEQETQYF.

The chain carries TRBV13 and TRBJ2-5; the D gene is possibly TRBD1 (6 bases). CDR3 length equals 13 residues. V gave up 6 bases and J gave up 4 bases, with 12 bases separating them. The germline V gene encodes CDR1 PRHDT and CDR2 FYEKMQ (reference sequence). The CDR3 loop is CASRPTGLETQYF. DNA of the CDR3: TGTGCCAGCAGGCCAACAGGGTTAGAGACCCAGTACTTC.

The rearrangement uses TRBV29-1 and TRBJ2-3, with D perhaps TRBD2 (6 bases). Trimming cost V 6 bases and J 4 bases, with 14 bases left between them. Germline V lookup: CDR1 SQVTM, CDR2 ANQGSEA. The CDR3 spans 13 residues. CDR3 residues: CSVLGSSADTQYF. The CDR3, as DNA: TGCAGCGTCCTGGGGTCTAGCGCAGATACGCAGTATTTT.

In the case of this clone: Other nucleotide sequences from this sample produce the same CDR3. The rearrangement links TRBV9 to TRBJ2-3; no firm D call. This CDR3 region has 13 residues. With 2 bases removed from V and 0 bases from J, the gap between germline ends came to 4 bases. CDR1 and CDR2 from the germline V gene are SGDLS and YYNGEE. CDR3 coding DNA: TGTGCCAGCAGCGTTGCTAGCACAGATACGCAGTATTTT. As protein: CASSVASTDTQYF.

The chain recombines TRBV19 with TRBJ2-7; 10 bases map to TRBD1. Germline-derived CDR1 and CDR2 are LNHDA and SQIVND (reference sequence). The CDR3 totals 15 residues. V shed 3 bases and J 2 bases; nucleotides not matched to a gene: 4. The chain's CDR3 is CASSITTGGPYEQYF. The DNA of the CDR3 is TGTGCCAGTAGTATTACGACAGGGGGCCCCTACGAGCAGTACTTC.

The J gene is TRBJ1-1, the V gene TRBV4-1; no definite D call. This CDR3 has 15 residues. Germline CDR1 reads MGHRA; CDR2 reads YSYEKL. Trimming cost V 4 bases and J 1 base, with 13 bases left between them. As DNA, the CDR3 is TGCGCCAGCAGCCCAGCCTGGCGGGAGAACACTGAAGCTTTCTTT. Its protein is CASSPAWRENTEAFF.